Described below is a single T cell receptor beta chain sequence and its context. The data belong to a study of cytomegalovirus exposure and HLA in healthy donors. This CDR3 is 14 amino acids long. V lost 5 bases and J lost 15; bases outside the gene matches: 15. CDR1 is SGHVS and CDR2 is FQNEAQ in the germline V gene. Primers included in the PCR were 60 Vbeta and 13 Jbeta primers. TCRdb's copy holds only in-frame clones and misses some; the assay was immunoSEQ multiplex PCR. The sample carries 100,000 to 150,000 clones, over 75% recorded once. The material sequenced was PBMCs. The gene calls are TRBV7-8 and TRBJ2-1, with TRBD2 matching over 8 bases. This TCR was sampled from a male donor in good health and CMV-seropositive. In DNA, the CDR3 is TGTGCCAGCAGCCCTCCCTTCCAGCGGGAGTTCCCGTTCTTC. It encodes CASSPPFQREFPFF.